Listed here are 9 T cell receptor beta chains from one sample, sequenced in a study of blood T cell repertoires in COVID-19. TCRdb's copy holds only in-frame clones and misses some; the assay was immunoSEQ multiplex PCR. Of some 150,000 clones detected, 80% appear once; the ten largest clones hold roughly 0.58%. Material: peripheral blood. Every receptor here comes from a man aged 55-75 years with acute or convalescent COVID-19.

This clone was recorded a few times. The chain carries TRBV5-1 and TRBJ2-2; tentatively, D is TRBD1 (6 bases). Germline V gives CDR1 SGHRS, CDR2 YFSETQ. V gave up 1 base and J gave up 2 bases, with 9 bases separating them. The CDR3 totals 15 residues. As DNA, the CDR3 is TGCGCCAGCAGCTTGTGGGGGACAAACACCGGGGAGCTGTTTTTT. Translating it yields CASSLWGTNTGELFF.

The J gene is TRBJ1-1, the V gene TRBV2; no clear D gene. The germline V gene has CDR1 SNHLY and CDR2 FYNNEI. V was clipped by 4 bases and J by 0 bases, with 6 bases between them. The CDR3 runs 13 residues. The CDR3, as DNA: TGTGCCAGCAGTGCAAACTTGAACACTGAAGCTTTCTTT. Translation: CASSANLNTEAFF.

This clone was seen once. The V gene is TRBV6-5, the J gene TRBJ1-1; no clear D gene. Germline V gives CDR1 MNHEY, CDR2 SVGAGI. This CDR3 has 15 amino acids. The V and J ends lost 5 bases and 3 bases respectively, with 16 bases between them. This CDR3 reads CASSRDAVSHTEAFF. CDR3 nucleotides: TGTGCCAGCAGTCGAGATGCGGTTTCTCACACTGAAGCTTTCTTT.

CDR3 sequence: CASSLVIAGGNRRYF. CDR3 nucleotides: TGTGCCAGCAGCTTGGTAATAGCGGGGGGTAATCGGCGGTACTTC. The gene calls are TRBV5-8 and TRBJ2-7, with 10 bases identical to TRBD2. V was pared by 0 bases and J by 12 bases, with 12 bases of the junction left unmatched. CDR1 SGHTS and CDR2 YDEGEE come from the germline V gene. CDR3 size: 15 residues.

V usage is TRBV5-6 and J usage is TRBJ1-2; 7 bases are shared with TRBD1. This CDR3 spans 13 amino acids. The V gene's germline CDR1 is SGHDT and CDR2 YYEEEE. J was trimmed by 4 bases and V by 0 bases; bases with no gene match: 0. In DNA form, the CDR3 reads TGTGCCAGCAGCTTGGCAGGGGGCTATGGCTACACCTTC. Translated: CASSLAGGYGYTF. The full variable domain, in which reference TRBV5-6 and TRBJ1-2 provide the parts outside the CDR3, is DAGVTQSPTHLIKTRGQQVTLRCSPKSGHDTVSWYQQALGQGPQFIFQYYEEEERQRGNFPDRFSGHQFPNYSSELNVNALLLGDSALYLCASSLAGGYGYTFGSGTRLTVV.

The chain combines TRBV9 with TRBJ2-3; TRBD1 is a possible D gene (7 bases). V lost 3 bases to trimming and J lost 2 bases, with 19 bases between them. Germline loops: CDR1 SGDLS, CDR2 YYNGEE. This CDR3 is 17 amino acids long. As DNA, the CDR3 is TGTGCCAGCAGCGATCGACAGGGCGGAGGGCCCACAGATACGCAGTATTTT. This encodes CASSDRQGGGPTDTQYF.

This clone was picked up one time. This chain links TRBV18 with TRBJ1-4; unclear D gene. Germline V lookup: CDR1 KGHSH, CDR2 LQKENI. This CDR3 contains 13 residues. V lost 6 bases to trimming and J lost 6 bases, with 11 bases between them. CDR3 sequence: CASSRQPHEKLFF. DNA of the CDR3: TGTGCCAGCTCGCGCCAACCCCATGAAAAACTGTTTTTT.

V usage is TRBV5-5 and J usage is TRBJ1-1; weak D call: TRBD1 (6 bases). The V gene lost 0 bases and the J gene lost 2 bases, with 11 bases spanning the gap. Germline V gene sequence: CDR1 SGHKS, CDR2 YYEKEE (reference sequence). CDR3 size: 15 residues. In DNA form, the CDR3 reads TGTGCCAGCAGCTTGGAAGGACAGCGAAACACTGAAGCTTTCTTT. This encodes CASSLEGQRNTEAFF.

The chain links TRBV27 to TRBJ2-1, with 14 bases that match TRBD2. Germline trimming cut 3 bases from V and 6 bases from J; bases unmatched to any gene: 1. Germline loops: CDR1 MNHEY, CDR2 SMNVEV (reference sequence). The CDR3 covers 15 residues. CDR3 nucleotide sequence: TGTGCCAGCAGTTTGGGGACTAGCGGGAGCAATGAGCAGTTCTTC. Translation gives CASSLGTSGSNEQFF.